The sequence of this T cell receptor (beta chain) was determined in a study of OX40 agonist ivuxolimab in advanced cancers. Study summary: Patients were given ivuxolimab, an antibody that agonizes OX40 (CD134). A male proportion of approximately 80% was recorded, with mean age approximately 64 years and range 23 to 79.

Whole-study results and caveats: Within 6 weeks, CD4+ and CD8+ blood T cells expanded clonally at 0.1 to 3.0 mg/kg.

The CDR3 has 14 residues. Germline CDR1 reads MNHNS; CDR2 reads SASEGT. Between the trimmed V and J ends, which lost 0 bases and 7 bases, there was a span of 12 bases. TCRdb keeps only in-frame clones here, not all; method: immunoSEQ multiplex PCR. The table has about 31,000 clones, 90% seen once; the top ten hold around a quarter. With respect to this clone: Antigen specificity is unknown.

The receptor comes from an adult with an advanced solid tumor such as melanoma, head and neck, liver or kidney cancer. The sequencing used CD4+ or CD8+ T cells sorted from blood, collected in a trial of the OX40 agonist ivuxolimab. This rearrangement joins TRBV6-1 to TRBJ1-1, with D maybe TRBD1 (5 bases). CDR3 sequence reads: CASSEAGETNEAFF. The CDR3 DNA sequence: TGTGCCAGCAGTGAAGCGGGGGAGACCAATGAAGCTTTCTTT.